The TCR beta chain under discussion was sequenced for a study of T cells after yellow fever vaccination. Study at large: SMART-Seq v4 Ultra Low Input served to prepare low-cell-number fractions. Study-level points and caveats: Though it reached lower strength, the secondary response hit its peak faster, day 5 versus 15.

For TCR, cDNA came from 5'RACE template switching, which added a universal primer site and UMIs. TCRdb reprocessed the 5' RACE reads with MiXCR, giving one entry per CDR3 protein. This table has around 63,000 distinct CDR3 sequences, approximately 8% appearing once. This clonotype was observed at least ten times. Its antigen is unknown. This receptor was obtained from a man aged 25 to 40 who received the YFV17D yellow fever vaccine. The starting material was CD8+ T cells sorted from PBMCs, obtained 15 days after the yellow fever booster vaccination.

As DNA, the CDR3 is TGCAGTGCGCATCCCGGGTTAGCGGGAGAGGGAGGCCAAGAGACCCAGTACTTC. It yields the protein CSAHPGLAGEGGQETQYF. The V gene is TRBV20-1, the J gene TRBJ2-5; 9 positions match TRBD2. CDR1 and CDR2 from the germline V gene are DFQATT and SNEGSKA (reference sequence). With 6 bases clipped from V and 1 base from J, the junction kept 18 bases outside the gene matches. The CDR3 runs 18 residues.